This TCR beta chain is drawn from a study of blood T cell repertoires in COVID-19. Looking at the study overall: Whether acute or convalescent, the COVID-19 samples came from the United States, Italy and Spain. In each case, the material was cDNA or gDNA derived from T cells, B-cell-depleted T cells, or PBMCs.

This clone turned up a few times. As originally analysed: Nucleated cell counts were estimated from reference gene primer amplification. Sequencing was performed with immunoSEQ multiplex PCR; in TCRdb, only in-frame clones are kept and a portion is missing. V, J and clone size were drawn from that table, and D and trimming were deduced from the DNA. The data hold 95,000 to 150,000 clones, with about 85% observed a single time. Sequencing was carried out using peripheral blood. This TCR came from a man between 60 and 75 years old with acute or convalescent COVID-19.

In DNA form, the CDR3 reads TGTGCCAGCAGCTTAACGAGAACCGGGGAGCTGTTTTTT. As protein: CASSLTRTGELFF. V is TRBV7-3 and J is TRBJ2-2; D remains unclear. Trimming cost V 0 bases and J 5 bases, with 4 bases left between them. The CDR3 has 13 amino acids. Germline values: CDR1 SGHTA, CDR2 FQGTGA.